The present TCR beta chain was sequenced within a study of T cell repertoires and HLA-DP antigens. Study-wide context: One stimulator alloantigen differed from self by one groove amino acid; the other by ten. Study-level findings and limits: Against one allele, clones undetected before culture averaged approximately 36%; against the other, approximately 51%.

V dropped 3 bases and J dropped 2 bases, with 12 bases sitting between them. The germline V gene encodes CDR1 SGHRS and CDR2 YFSETQ. CDR3 length: 14 residues. Pre-culture CD4+ samples were sequenced deeply, targeting 150,000 to 250,000 T cell genomes. Sequenced by immunoSEQ multiplex PCR; TCRdb stores in-frame clones only, minus some. The sample lists approximately 100,000 clones, around nine tenths occurring once. A word on this clone: Its antigen is not identified.

The material sequenced was CD4+ T cells from PBMCs. The J gene is TRBJ2-7, the V gene TRBV5-1, with TRBD1 as a possible D gene (6 bases). The TCR was taken from a man aged 45-60 years in good health and CMV-seronegative. CDR3 protein: CASSSSQGTYEQYF. The CDR3 nucleotides are TGCGCCAGCAGCTCCTCACAGGGAACCTACGAGCAGTACTTC.